Listed below are T cell receptor beta chains from one sample, sequenced in a study of vaccination effects on CD4 cells after COVID-19. For these TCRs, the target antigens are not known. Sequencing was performed with immunoSEQ multiplex PCR; in TCRdb, only in-frame clones are kept and a portion is missing. Among fewer than 40,000 clones listed, under 70% were seen once. Material: CD4+ T cells from PBMCs cultured with SARS-CoV-2 spike peptides, obtained before COVID-19 vaccination. All receptors derive from a human donor who received a COVID-19 vaccine. CDR3s leave out the opening cysteine and the closing phenylalanine or tryptophan.

j_gene | v_gene | CDR3aa
TRBJ1-4 | TRBV5-1 | ASSLGQNEKLF
TRBJ1-1 | TRBV18 | ASSPRKDGTEAF
TRBJ2-7 | TRBV12-3/TRBV12-4 | ASSDTSSYEQY
TRBJ2-1 | TRBV7-2 | ASSPGLDEQF
TRBJ1-2 | TRBV2 | ASSERRVRYT
TRBJ1-3 | TRBV28 | ASSPLVSWNTIY
TRBJ1-2 | TRBV21-1 | ASRDNPNYGYT
TRBJ2-3 | TRBV5-1 | ASSSTEPNTDTQY
TRBJ2-6 | TRBV19 | ASSISPTFSGANVLT
TRBJ2-7 | TRBV18 | ASSPTGGHEQY